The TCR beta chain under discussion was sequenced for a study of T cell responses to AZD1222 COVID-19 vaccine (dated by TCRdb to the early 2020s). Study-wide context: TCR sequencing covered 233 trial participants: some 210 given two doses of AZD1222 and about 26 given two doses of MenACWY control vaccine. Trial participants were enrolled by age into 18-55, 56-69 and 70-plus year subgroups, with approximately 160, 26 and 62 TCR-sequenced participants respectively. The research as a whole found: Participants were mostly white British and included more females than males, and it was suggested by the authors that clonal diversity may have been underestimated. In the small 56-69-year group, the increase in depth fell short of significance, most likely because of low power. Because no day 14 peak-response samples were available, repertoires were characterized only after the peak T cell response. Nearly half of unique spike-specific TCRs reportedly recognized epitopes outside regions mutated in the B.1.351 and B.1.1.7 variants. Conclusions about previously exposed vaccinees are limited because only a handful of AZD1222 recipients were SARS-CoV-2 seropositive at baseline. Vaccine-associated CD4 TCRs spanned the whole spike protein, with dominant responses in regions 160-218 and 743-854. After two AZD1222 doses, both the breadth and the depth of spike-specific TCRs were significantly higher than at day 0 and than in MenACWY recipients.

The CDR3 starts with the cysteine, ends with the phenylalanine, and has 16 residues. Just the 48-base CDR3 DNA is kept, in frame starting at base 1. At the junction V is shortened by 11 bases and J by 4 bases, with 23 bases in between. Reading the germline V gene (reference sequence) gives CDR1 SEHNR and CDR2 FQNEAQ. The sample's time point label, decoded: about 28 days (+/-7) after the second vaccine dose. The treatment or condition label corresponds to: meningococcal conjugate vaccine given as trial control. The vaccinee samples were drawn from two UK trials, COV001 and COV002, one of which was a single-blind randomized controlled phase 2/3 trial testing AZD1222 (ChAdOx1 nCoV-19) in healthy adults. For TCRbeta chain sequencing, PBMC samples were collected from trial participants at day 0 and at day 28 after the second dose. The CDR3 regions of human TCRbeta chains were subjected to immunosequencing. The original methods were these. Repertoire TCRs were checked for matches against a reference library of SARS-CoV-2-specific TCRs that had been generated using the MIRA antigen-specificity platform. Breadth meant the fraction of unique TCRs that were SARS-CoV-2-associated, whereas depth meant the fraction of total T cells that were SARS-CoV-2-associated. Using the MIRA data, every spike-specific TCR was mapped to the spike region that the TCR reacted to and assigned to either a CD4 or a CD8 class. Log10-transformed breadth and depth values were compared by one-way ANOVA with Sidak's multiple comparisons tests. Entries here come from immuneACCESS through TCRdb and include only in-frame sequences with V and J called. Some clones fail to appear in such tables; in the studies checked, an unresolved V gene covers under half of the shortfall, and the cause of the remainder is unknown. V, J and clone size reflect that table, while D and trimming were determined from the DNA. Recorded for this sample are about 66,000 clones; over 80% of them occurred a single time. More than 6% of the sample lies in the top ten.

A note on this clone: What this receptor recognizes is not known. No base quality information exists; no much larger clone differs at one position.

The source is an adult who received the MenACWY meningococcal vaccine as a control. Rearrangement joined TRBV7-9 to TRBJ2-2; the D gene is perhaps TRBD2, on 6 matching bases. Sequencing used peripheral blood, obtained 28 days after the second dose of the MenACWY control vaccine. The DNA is TGTGCCGGAACCTTTGAAGGAGGAGGGCCCACCGGGGAGCTGTTTTTT. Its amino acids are CAGTFEGGGPTGELFF.